The entry that follows covers one TCR beta chain sequence. Generated by immunoSEQ multiplex PCR, the TCRdb table keeps only in-frame clones and is missing some. The table lists around 240,000 clones, 75% to 90% of them singletons, with just over 0.85% in the top ten. Recruitment covered roughly 22 US areas and drew participants whose ages spanned roughly 18 to 90 years. It was within 2 weeks before study entry that exposed participants met a COVID-19 case. The entry originates in a study of blood T cell repertoires in COVID-19. Study background: Acute and convalescent COVID-19 specimens originated in the United States, Italy and Spain. T cells, B-cell-depleted T cells, or PBMCs provided the cDNA or gDNA that served as material.

After removal of 0 bases from V and 1 base from J, the junction contained 6 bases not matched to a gene. CDR1 and CDR2 from the germline V gene are ENHRY and SYGVKD. This CDR3 spans 17 amino acids. What was sequenced was PBMCs or T cells enriched from blood (not recorded which). The sequence derives from a man in his fifties who had been exposed to COVID-19. The rearrangement uses TRBV10-3 and TRBJ2-1, with TRBD1 matching over 7 bases. The CDR3 DNA follows: TGTGCCATCAGTGAGTCCGGTAACAGGGGTTCCTACAATGAGCAGTTCTTC. Translated: CAISESGNRGSYNEQFF.